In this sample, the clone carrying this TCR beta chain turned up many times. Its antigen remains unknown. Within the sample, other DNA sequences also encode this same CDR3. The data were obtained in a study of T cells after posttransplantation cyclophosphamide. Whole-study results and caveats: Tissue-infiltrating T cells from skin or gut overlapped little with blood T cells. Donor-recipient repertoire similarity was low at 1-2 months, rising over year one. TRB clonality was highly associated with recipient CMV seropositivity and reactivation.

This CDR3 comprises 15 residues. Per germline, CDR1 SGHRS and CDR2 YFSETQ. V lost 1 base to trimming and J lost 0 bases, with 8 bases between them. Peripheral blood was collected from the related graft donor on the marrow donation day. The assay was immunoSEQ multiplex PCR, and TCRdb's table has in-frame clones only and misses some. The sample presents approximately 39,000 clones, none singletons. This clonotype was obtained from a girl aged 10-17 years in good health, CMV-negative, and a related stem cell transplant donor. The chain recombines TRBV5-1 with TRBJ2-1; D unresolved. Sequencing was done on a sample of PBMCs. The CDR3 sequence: CASSLSGSSYNEQFF. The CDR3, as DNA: TGCGCCAGCAGCTTGAGTGGTAGCTCCTACAATGAGCAGTTCTTC.